The 10 T cell receptor beta chains below all came from one sample that was sequenced in a study of blood T cell repertoires in COVID-19. The assay was immunoSEQ multiplex PCR, and TCRdb's table has in-frame clones only and misses some. The profile covers 40,000 to 55,000 clones, with 90% appearing a single time and roughly 6.1% taken by the ten largest. Sequencing was carried out using peripheral blood. The receptors derive from a human donor in a cohort sampled during active COVID-19.

The chain has TRBV27 and TRBJ2-6, with D maybe TRBD2 (6 bases). The germline V and J ends were trimmed by 2 bases and 0 bases, with 17 bases remaining between them. CDR3 size: 19 residues. Germline V gene data show CDR1 as MNHEY and CDR2 as SMNVEV (reference sequence). This chain's CDR3 is CASSLRFPAGHSGANVLTF. In DNA, the CDR3 is TGTGCCAGCAGTTTAAGATTTCCAGCGGGCCACTCTGGGGCCAACGTCCTGACTTTC.

The chain recombines TRBV5-5 with TRBJ1-1, with 8 bases fitting TRBD1. Germline trimming cut 4 bases from V and 6 bases from J; bases unmatched to any gene: 17. The CDR3 has 17 amino acids. Germline V lookup: CDR1 SGHKS, CDR2 YYEKEE (reference sequence). CDR3 residues: CASSTRTGTKVVAEAFF. The CDR3 coding sequence is TGTGCCAGCAGCACTAGGACAGGGACCAAGGTGGTAGCTGAAGCTTTCTTT.

The chain joins TRBV4-3 to TRBJ2-5; 9 nucleotides match TRBD1. Germline V gene sequence: CDR1 LGHNA, CDR2 YSLEER. The trim removed 2 bases at V and 5 bases at J, leaving 24 bases unmatched. This CDR3 contains 21 residues. In DNA form, the CDR3 reads TGCGCCAGCAGCCAACCAGGGGGGACAGGGCGGACTCAAAAAACTATGGAGACCCAGTACTTC. Amino acids: CASSQPGGTGRTQKTMETQYF.

This chain connects TRBV5-6 to TRBJ1-2; no definite D call. Trimming shortened V by 5 bases and J by 4 bases, and 9 bases separated the two germline ends. Germline-derived CDR1 and CDR2 are SGHDT and YYEEEE. This CDR3 region has 12 residues. DNA of the CDR3: TGTGCCAGCAGTCGGGAACCCTATGGCTACACCTTC. Amino acids: CASSREPYGYTF.

Written as DNA, the CDR3 is TGCGCCAGCAGCCAAGATTATCCCAGGGATACGCAGTATTTT. It is translated as CASSQDYPRDTQYF. This chain connects TRBV4-3 to TRBJ2-3; D remains unclear. Per germline, CDR1 LGHNA and CDR2 YSLEER. The CDR3 covers 14 residues. V lost 0 bases, J lost 6 bases, and 10 bases lay in between.

The chain joins TRBV27 to TRBJ1-6; 10 bases agree with TRBD1. Germline V gene data show CDR1 as MNHEY and CDR2 as SMNVEV (reference sequence). V shed 7 bases and J 3 bases; nucleotides not matched to a gene: 6. The CDR3 extends over 16 amino acids. CDR3 nucleotide sequence: TGTGCCAGCACTAATGGACAGGGGGTCTATAATTCACCCCTCCACTTT. Amino acids: CASTNGQGVYNSPLHF.

This CDR3 is CASRAGTGGNEQFF. For the CDR3, the DNA is TGTGCCAGCAGAGCCGGGACAGGGGGCAATGAGCAGTTCTTC. The chain links TRBV6-6 to TRBJ2-1, with 11 nucleotides matching TRBD1. V trimming: 6 bases; J trimming: 6 bases; junction bases outside the gene matches: 4. The germline V gene encodes CDR1 MNHNY and CDR2 SVGAGI (reference sequence). The CDR3 sequence is 14 residues long.

This chain joins TRBV9 and TRBJ1-1, with 10 bases identical to TRBD1. The CDR3 has 14 amino acids. V lost 0 bases to trimming and J lost 5 bases; unmatched junction nucleotides: 1. Germline V gene data show CDR1 as SGDLS and CDR2 as YYNGEE. CDR3 residues: CASSVEGQGTEAFF. CDR3 DNA: TGTGCCAGCAGCGTAGAGGGACAGGGGACTGAAGCTTTCTTT.

The genes are TRBV6-4 and TRBJ2-1, with 10 bases that match TRBD2. Germline V gene sequence: CDR1 MRHNA, CDR2 SNTAGT. CDR3 length: 15 residues. The V segment lost 2 bases and the J segment 7 bases; nucleotides outside the gene matches: 5. The CDR3 spells CASSDASGSWNEQFF. The CDR3 DNA reads TGTGCCAGCAGTGACGCTAGCGGGAGTTGGAATGAGCAGTTCTTC.

This rearrangement joins TRBV6-4 to TRBJ2-1; D is possibly TRBD1 (5 bases). The CDR3 consists of 14 residues. The germline V and J ends were trimmed by 7 bases and 5 bases, with 15 bases remaining between them. Germline V gene data show CDR1 as MRHNA and CDR2 as SNTAGT. DNA for the CDR3: TGTGCCAGCAAGAGACAGTTAGTTGACAATGAGCAGTTCTTC. Its translation: CASKRQLVDNEQFF.